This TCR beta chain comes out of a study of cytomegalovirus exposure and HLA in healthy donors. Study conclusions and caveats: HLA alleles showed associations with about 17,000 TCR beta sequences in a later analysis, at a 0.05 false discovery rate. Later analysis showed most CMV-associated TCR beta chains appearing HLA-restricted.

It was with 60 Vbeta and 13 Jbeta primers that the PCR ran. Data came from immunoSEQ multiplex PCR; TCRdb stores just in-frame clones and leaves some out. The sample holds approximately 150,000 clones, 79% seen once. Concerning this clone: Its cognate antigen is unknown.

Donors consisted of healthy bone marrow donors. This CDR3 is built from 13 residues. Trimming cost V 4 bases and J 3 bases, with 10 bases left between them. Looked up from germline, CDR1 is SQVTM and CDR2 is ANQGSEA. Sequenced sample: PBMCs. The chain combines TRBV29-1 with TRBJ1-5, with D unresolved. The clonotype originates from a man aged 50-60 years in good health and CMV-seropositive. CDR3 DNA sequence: TGCAGCGTTGGTAACGGGAACAATCAGCCCCAGCATTTT. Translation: CSVGNGNNQPQHF.